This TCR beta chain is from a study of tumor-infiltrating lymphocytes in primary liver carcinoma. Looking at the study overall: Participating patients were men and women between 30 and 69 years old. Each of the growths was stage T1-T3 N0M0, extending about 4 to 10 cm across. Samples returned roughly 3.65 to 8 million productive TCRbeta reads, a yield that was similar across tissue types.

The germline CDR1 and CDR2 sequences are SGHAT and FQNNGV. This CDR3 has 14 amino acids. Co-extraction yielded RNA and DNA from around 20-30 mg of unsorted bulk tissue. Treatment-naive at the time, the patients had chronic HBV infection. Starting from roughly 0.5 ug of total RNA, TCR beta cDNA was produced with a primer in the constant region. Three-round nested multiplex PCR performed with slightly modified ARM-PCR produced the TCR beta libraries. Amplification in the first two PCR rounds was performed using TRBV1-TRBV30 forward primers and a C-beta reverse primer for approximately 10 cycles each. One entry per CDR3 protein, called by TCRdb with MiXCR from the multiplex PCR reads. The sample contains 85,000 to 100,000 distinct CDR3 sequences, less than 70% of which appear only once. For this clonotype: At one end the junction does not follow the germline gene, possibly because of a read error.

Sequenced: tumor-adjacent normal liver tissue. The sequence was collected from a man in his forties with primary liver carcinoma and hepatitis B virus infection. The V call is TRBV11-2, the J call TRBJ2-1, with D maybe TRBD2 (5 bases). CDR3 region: CASSTRHGGGEHFF. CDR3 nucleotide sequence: TGTGCCAGCAGCACTCGACATGGAGGCGGTGAGCACTTCTTC.